The clone carrying this TCR beta chain was counted ten times or more. Its antigen remains unidentified. CDR3 length equals 14 residues. V was clipped by 4 bases and J by 13 bases, with 20 bases between them. The V gene's germline CDR1 is SNHLY and CDR2 FYNNEI. The data derive from a study of T cell repertoires in cytomegalovirus infection. Study background: From public TCR beta signatures came an indication of both CMV infection and matching HLA type. General study results and limits: Ex vivo responses were dominated by HLA-C-restricted CMV-specific TCR beta clonotypes. There were carriers of CMV plus the relevant HLA, and cumulative public TCR beta family frequency identified them.

TCRdb called the reads again in MiXCR, with one record for every CDR3 protein. The sample contains 310,000 or so distinct CDR3 sequences, around 10% of which appear only once. This TCR came from a human donor in good health (CMV status not recorded). Some clones in this sample may be carry-over from other donors' samples. The V gene is TRBV2, the J gene TRBJ2-1; the D gene is possibly TRBD1 (7 bases). Sequencing was performed on PBMCs. DNA of the CDR3: TGTGCCAGCAGTGCCCTGGAGGGGGCAATTTTCCAGTTCTTC. Its protein is CASSALEGAIFQFF.